The 5 T cell receptor beta chains below were found in one sample sequenced in a study of blood T cell repertoires in COVID-19 (dated by TCRdb to 2020 to 2021). Preparation of the library involved the immunoSEQ multiplex PCR assay. What TCRdb holds here is the immuneACCESS table cut down to in-frame rearrangements. Part of the clones is not present; checked against another copy, under half of the missing clones reflect an unresolved V gene, and the others are unexplained. Recorded for this sample are over 350,000 clones; around nine tenths of them occurred a single time. Over 0.9% of the sample lies in the top ten. Sequencing was carried out using PBMCs or T cells enriched from blood (not recorded which). Receptors were obtained from a woman aged 25-40 years with acute COVID-19.

V is TRBV4-2 and J is TRBJ2-2, with D unresolved. This CDR3 has 14 residues. Germline lookup yields CDR1 LGHNA and CDR2 YNFKEQ. V lost 1 base to trimming and J lost 1 base, with 4 bases between them. Here the CDR3 reads CASSQAENTGELFF. The CDR3 DNA reads as TGTGCCAGCAGCCAAGCAGAGAACACCGGGGAGCTGTTTTTT.

This rearrangement joins TRBV28 to TRBJ2-7; no clear D gene. CDR1 and CDR2 (germline): MDHEN, SYDVKM. The CDR3 sequence is 13 residues long. Trimming took off 1 base at V and 0 bases at J, with 4 bases between the two ends. DNA for the CDR3: TGTGCCAGCAGTTTATCCATCTCCTACGAGCAGTACTTC. Translated: CASSLSISYEQYF.

This clone appeared a few times. This chain uses TRBV6-1 with TRBJ1-2, with D maybe TRBD1 (6 bases). From germline, CDR1 is MNHNS and CDR2 SASEGT. V was cut by 2 bases and J by 5 bases, with 9 bases left in between. The CDR3 is 13 residues long. The DNA of the CDR3 is TGTGCCAGCAGTGAAATTACAGGGTATGGCTACACCTTC. Its translation is CASSEITGYGYTF.

The chain joins TRBV18 to TRBJ1-1; D gene unclear. The CDR3 consists of 13 residues. The germline CDR1 and CDR2 sequences are KGHSH and LQKENI. The ends were cut back, 3 bases at V and 7 bases at J, with 12 bases in the middle. In DNA, the CDR3 is TGTGCCAGCTCACCGCTAGCGGGGAATGAAGCTTTCTTT. Residues: CASSPLAGNEAFF. Based on the CDR3 plus reference TRBV18 and TRBJ1-1, the full variable domain is NAGVMQNPRHLVRRRGQEARLRCSPMKGHSHVYWYRQLPEEGLKFMVYLQKENIIDESGMPKERFSAEFPKEGPSILRIQQVVRGDSAAYFCASSPLAGNEAFFGQGTRLTVV.

This sequence joins TRBV18 and TRBJ1-4, with D unclear. Germline lookup yields CDR1 KGHSH and CDR2 LQKENI. The ends were cut back, 3 bases at V and 0 bases at J, with 8 bases in the middle. This CDR3 spans 15 amino acids. CDR3 sequence reads: CASSPVVATNEKLFF. CDR3 DNA sequence: TGTGCCAGCTCACCCGTAGTTGCAACTAATGAAAAACTGTTTTTT.